Listed below are T cell receptor beta chains from one sample, sequenced in a study of T cells after yellow fever vaccination. TCRdb re-called the 5' RACE reads through MiXCR, storing one row per CDR3 protein. The sample shows approximately 350,000 distinct CDR3 sequences, around 10% of them seen only once. This specimen consisted of PBMCs, obtained on the day of the first yellow fever vaccination. The receptors here all came from a man aged 18 to 35 who received the YFV17D yellow fever vaccine. Both conserved end residues are part of each CDR3. A D gene is named only where the DNA matches it firmly. A clone size is listed for some rows: how often the clone was seen (once, few, many), or a class if it is expanded.

V gene	clone size	J gene	D gene	CDR3 DNA	CDR3 protein
TRBV5-1	many	TRBJ2-7	-	TGCGCCAGCAGCTTGACGGATTTTGGGTTCTCCCGCGAGCAGTACTTC	CASSLTDFGFSREQYF
TRBV30	few	TRBJ1-2	-	TGTGCCTGGAGTGGTACAGGGAAATATGGCTACACCTTC	CAWSGTGKYGYTF
TRBV20-1	-	TRBJ2-2	TRBD1	TGCAGTGCCTCGGGACAGGGGATGGGAACCGGGGAGCTGTTTTTT	CSASGQGMGTGELFF
TRBV12-3/TRBV12-4	-	TRBJ2-1	-	TGTGCCAGCAGTTACTATCCCGCCCTCAATGAGCAGTTCTTC	CASSYYPALNEQFF
TRBV7-2	-	TRBJ2-3	TRBD2	TGTGCCAGCAGCCCGCTGGCGGGAGCCTCTAGCACAGATACGCAGTATTTT	CASSPLAGASSTDTQYF
TRBV7-9	few	TRBJ2-7	-	TGTGCCAGCAGCTTGCCCACAGGACAGTGGAGCTCCTACGAGCAGTACTTC	CASSLPTGQWSSYEQYF
TRBV20-1	-	TRBJ2-2	-	TGCAGTGCTAGAGGAGAGGGAAGATTAACCGGGGAGCTGTTTTTT	CSARGEGRLTGELFF
TRBV3-1	-	TRBJ2-3	TRBD2	TGTGCCAGCAGCCACGGACTAGCGGCAGATACGCAGTATTTT	CASSHGLAADTQYF
TRBV30	-	TRBJ1-2	TRBD1	TGTGCCTGGTTAACCGGGACAGGGGGCCGTGGCTACACCTTC	CAWLTGTGGRGYTF
TRBV5-6	-	TRBJ1-2	-	TGTGCCAGCAGCTTGGTGGGACACGGAAAGGGGAACTATGGCTACACCTTC	CASSLVGHGKGNYGYTF
TRBV19	-	TRBJ2-3	-	TGTGCCAGTAGTCCGAGGGACTCGGTCGTCGATACGCAGTATTTT	CASSPRDSVVDTQYF
TRBV29-1	few	TRBJ1-1	-	TGCAGCGTTGACCCCCTCGGAGCTTTCTTT	CSVDPLGAFF
TRBV12-2	-	TRBJ2-3	-	TGTGCAAGTCGCACGGGGGGGTTCACAGATACGCAGTATTTT	CASRTGGFTDTQYF
TRBV24-1	-	TRBJ2-3	-	TGTGCCACCAGTGTGGGCGGGGTGGCGGCAGATACGCAGTATTTT	CATSVGGVAADTQYF
TRBV6-1	many	TRBJ2-3	TRBD2	TGTGCCAGCAGACCGACTAGCGCAGATACGCAGTATTTT	CASRPTSADTQYF
TRBV29-1	many	TRBJ2-5	-	TGCAGCGTTGAGCCTTTAGACAGCCAAGAGACCCAGTACTTC	CSVEPLDSQETQYF
TRBV5-1	many	TRBJ2-3	-	TGCGCCAGCAGCCCAGTCTACAGCGGGGATACGCAGTATTTT	CASSPVYSGDTQYF
TRBV11-2	few	TRBJ2-5	TRBD2	TGTGCCAGCAGCTTAGAGTTTAGCGGGGATGAGACCCAGTACTTC	CASSLEFSGDETQYF
TRBV3-1	few	TRBJ1-2	TRBD1	TGTGCCAGCAGCCAAGTAATATTAGGGGGCACGTGGGCCTATGGCTACACCTTC	CASSQVILGGTWAYGYTF
TRBV2	few	TRBJ1-2	-	TGTGCCAGCAGTGGAGCTGGGGGCAATGGCTACACCTTC	CASSGAGGNGYTF
TRBV12-3/TRBV12-4	few	TRBJ2-2	-	TGTGCCAGCAGTTTAGTTGCAATAGGGGTAATCGGCGGGGAGCTGTTTTTT	CASSLVAIGVIGGELFF
TRBV5-1	-	TRBJ2-4	TRBD2	TGCGCCAGCAGCTTGGAAGGGCCTTTGGCGGGGGTAGCCAAAAACATTCAGTACTTC	CASSLEGPLAGVAKNIQYF
TRBV10-3	-	TRBJ2-5	-	TGTGCCATCAGACCAGACAGGGAGGGGGAGACCCAGTACTTC	CAIRPDREGETQYF
TRBV3-1	-	TRBJ1-2	-	TGTGCCAGCAGCCAAGGATCTGAAACCTATGGCTACACCTTC	CASSQGSETYGYTF
TRBV28	few	TRBJ2-3	-	TGTGCCAGCAGTTCGCCAGGGTCCCCCACAGATACGCAGTATTTT	CASSSPGSPTDTQYF
TRBV12-3/TRBV12-4	-	TRBJ1-2	TRBD1	TGTGCCAGCAGTTTAGCCCATCGACAGGGGAGAGGAGGCTACACCTTC	CASSLAHRQGRGGYTF
TRBV3-1	-	TRBJ2-1	-	TGTGCCAGCAGCCATAACCTGAGGCTCGCCTACAATGAGCAGTTCTTC	CASSHNLRLAYNEQFF
TRBV6-5	many	TRBJ2-7	-	TGTGCCACCGACAGTCACCACGAGCAGTACTTC	CATDSHHEQYF
TRBV7-9	few	TRBJ1-1	TRBD1	TGTGCCAGCAGCTCCACCCCAGGGGGAAACACTGAAGCTTTCTTT	CASSSTPGGNTEAFF
TRBV6-5	few	TRBJ1-2	-	TGTGCCAGCAGTTACTCAGTCCGGGGCAGGGAAGACTATGGCTACACCTTC	CASSYSVRGREDYGYTF
TRBV25-1	-	TRBJ1-2	-	TGTGCCAGCAGTGAACGTGGGGTTAGTGGCTACACCTTC	CASSERGVSGYTF
TRBV6-5	few	TRBJ1-4	-	TGTGCCAGCAGTTCCCGGGATAATGAAAAACTGTTTTTT	CASSSRDNEKLFF
TRBV5-1	-	TRBJ1-6	TRBD1	TGCGCCAGCAGCTGGAATTACCGGGACAGAAGAATTTATTCACCCCTCCACTTT	CASSWNYRDRRIYSPLHF
TRBV14	few	TRBJ2-1	TRBD1	TGTGCCAGCAGCTATGCAGGGGGCCTCGGCTACAATGAGCAGTTCTTC	CASSYAGGLGYNEQFF
TRBV11-1	-	TRBJ2-3	TRBD1	TGTGCCAGCAGCTTAGGGACAGGGGCCAACACAGATACGCAGTATTTT	CASSLGTGANTDTQYF
TRBV6-1	few	TRBJ1-6	-	TGTGCCAGCAGTGAAGCGGCTAGGGAAACACCCCTCCACTTT	CASSEAARETPLHF
TRBV12-3/TRBV12-4	many	TRBJ1-4	TRBD1	TGTGCCAGCAGTTTCTGGACAGGGGGTGAAAAACTGTTTTTT	CASSFWTGGEKLFF
TRBV7-6	many	TRBJ1-1	-	TGTGCCAGCAGCTTAGCGCCGGGGTTCGCTGAAGCTTTCTTT	CASSLAPGFAEAFF
TRBV5-5	few	TRBJ1-2	TRBD1	TGTGCCAGCAGCGAACAGGGGTATGGCTACACCTTC	CASSEQGYGYTF
TRBV6-5	many	TRBJ1-6	-	TGTGCCAGCAGTTACCGGGATTCACCCCTCCACTTT	CASSYRDSPLHF
TRBV5-6	-	TRBJ2-1	-	TGTGCCAGCAGCTTGGGGTTCCAGGTTGAGCAGTTCTTC	CASSLGFQVEQFF
TRBV29-1	-	TRBJ1-1	-	TGCAGCGTTACTACCGAAAAGCTAACTGAAGCTTTCTTT	CSVTTEKLTEAFF
TRBV9	few	TRBJ1-5	-	TGTGCCAGCAGCGGAGGGACCGGCGGTCAGCCCCAGCATTTT	CASSGGTGGQPQHF
TRBV3-1	few	TRBJ1-1	-	TGTGCCAGCAGCCAAGTCTTAAGCTACACTGAAGCTTTCTTT	CASSQVLSYTEAFF
TRBV15	few	TRBJ1-2	-	TGTGCCACCAGCAGAGACAGGGGAATAGGTGGCTACACCTTC	CATSRDRGIGGYTF
TRBV5-1	many	TRBJ1-5	TRBD1	TGCGCCAGCAGCTTGGGGACAGGGGATCAGCCCCAGCATTTT	CASSLGTGDQPQHF
TRBV20-1	-	TRBJ2-1	TRBD1	TGCAGTGCCGAGGGGCAGGGGGTTTACAATGAGCAGTTCTTC	CSAEGQGVYNEQFF
TRBV7-9	few	TRBJ2-1	-	TGTGCCAGCAGCTTAGAAGGTGTACACAATGAGCAGTTCTTC	CASSLEGVHNEQFF
TRBV9	few	TRBJ2-1	TRBD2	TGTGCCAGCAGCGTAGAGCGGGGGATTGGCTACAATGAGCAGTTCTTC	CASSVERGIGYNEQFF
TRBV5-1	few	TRBJ2-7	TRBD1	TGCGCCAGCAGCCGGGACAGGCCCGAGGAGCAGTACTTC	CASSRDRPEEQYF